This T cell receptor beta chain was recorded in a study of cytomegalovirus exposure and HLA in healthy donors. The CDR3 is 15 amino acids. V was shortened by 8 bases and J by 3 bases, with 19 bases between the two germline ends. Germline V gene sequence: CDR1 SNHLY, CDR2 FYNNEI. The PCR was carried out with 60 Vbeta primers and 13 Jbeta primers. Libraries were prepared by immunoSEQ multiplex PCR; TCRdb keeps only in-frame clonotypes and omits some of them. The sample yields fewer than 180,000 clones, 50% to 75% seen once. The source material was PBMCs. The sequence came from a woman aged 55 to 70 in good health and CMV-seropositive. V is TRBV2 and J is TRBJ1-1; D not certain. The CDR3 DNA follows: TGTGCCAGCCTAATACCGGCGGGAAGGGACACTGAAGCTTTCTTT. As protein: CASLIPAGRDTEAFF.